The T cell receptor (beta chain) under discussion was sequenced for a study of shared clonotypes between healthy human individuals. Whole-study context: The plates for each donor numbered three CD4 naive, three CD4 memory, two CD8 naive and one CD8 memory.

Notes on the study in general: The study's rarefaction showed incomplete sorted-subset sequencing despite large depth.

The CDR3 contains 16 residues. Trimming removed 2 bases at V and 0 bases at J, with 8 bases between. Per the germline V gene, CDR1 is PRHDT and CDR2 is FYEKMQ (reference sequence). Under the authors' procedure: With immunoSEQ giving junction-only sequences and no quality scores, filtering differed. This table comes from immunoSEQ multiplex PCR, and its TCRdb copy is limited to in-frame clones, with some not included. D and trimming come from the DNA, and the V and J calls and clone size come from that table. The table records about 640,000 clones, approximately 79% of them present only once. Points on this clone: What it binds is not known.

The healthy adult donors were HIV-negative and reported no recent acute infections or vaccinations. The sample comprised memory CD4+ T cells sorted from blood. Documented subset: CD45RA-negative fraction. This receptor was identified in a woman aged 25 to 45 in good health. This rearrangement joins TRBV13 to TRBJ2-6; no definite D call. For the CDR3, the DNA is TGTGCCAGCAGCTTATTCACCGTCTCTGGGGCCAACGTCCTGACTTTC. Its translation: CASSLFTVSGANVLTF.